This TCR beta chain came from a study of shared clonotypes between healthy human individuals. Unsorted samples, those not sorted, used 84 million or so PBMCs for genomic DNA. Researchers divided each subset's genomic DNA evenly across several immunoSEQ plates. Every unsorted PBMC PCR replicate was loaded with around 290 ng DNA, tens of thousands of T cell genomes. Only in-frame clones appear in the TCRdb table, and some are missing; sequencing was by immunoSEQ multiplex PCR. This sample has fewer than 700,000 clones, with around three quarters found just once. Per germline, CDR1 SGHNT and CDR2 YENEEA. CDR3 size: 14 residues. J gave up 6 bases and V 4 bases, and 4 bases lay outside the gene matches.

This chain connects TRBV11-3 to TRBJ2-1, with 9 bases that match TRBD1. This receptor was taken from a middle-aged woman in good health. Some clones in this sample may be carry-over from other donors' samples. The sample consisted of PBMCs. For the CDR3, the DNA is TGTGCCAGCAGCTCGGGGACAGGGATCAATGAGCAGTTCTTC. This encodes CASSSGTGINEQFF.